These T cell receptor beta chains were read from a single sample in a study of neurological immune-mediated disorders. TCRdb passed the 5' RACE reads through MiXCR, listing each CDR3 protein once. The sample lists some 65,000 distinct CDR3 sequences, under 5% occurring once. Sequencing input: PBMCs. All receptors come from a man aged 45 to 65 with multiple sclerosis. CDR3s include the opening cysteine and the closing phenylalanine or tryptophan. D genes are given only for firm matches. Size values are once, few and many counts, or a class for expanded clones, and some rows have none.

D,V,size,J,DNA,CDR3
.,TRBV7-8,.,TRBJ2-4,TGTGCCAGCAGCTTAGCGAACTATTACGGGCCCTTGGCCAAAAACATTCAGTACTTC,CASSLANYYGPLAKNIQYF
TRBD1,TRBV5-1,many,TRBJ1-1,TGCGCCAGCAGCTTGGTCGGACAGGGAGATGAAGCTTTCTTT,CASSLVGQGDEAFF
TRBD1,TRBV5-1,many,TRBJ1-4,TGCGCCAGCAGCTCAGGGGGAGGAGGAACTAATGAAAAACTGTTTTTT,CASSSGGGGTNEKLFF
.,TRBV6-5,many,TRBJ2-5,TGTGCCAGCAGTTACCACCGAGCCTCGAGGAAGGAGACCCAGTACTTC,CASSYHRASRKETQYF
TRBD1,TRBV25-1,few,TRBJ2-5,TGTGCCAGCAGCGTCGCCCGGACCGGGACAGGGAGCCAAGAGACCCAGTACTTC,CASSVARTGTGSQETQYF
.,TRBV12-3/TRBV12-4,few,TRBJ1-1,TGTGCCAGCGATCAGGGCACTGAAGCTTTCTTT,CASDQGTEAFF
.,TRBV7-2,many,TRBJ2-2,TGTGCCAGCAGCTTGTCAGGGTCGAGCGGGGAGCTGTTTTTT,CASSLSGSSGELFF
.,TRBV5-4,many,TRBJ2-1,TGTGCCAGCAGCTTGGAGGCAGGGCAGGCGTATGAGCAGTTCTTC,CASSLEAGQAYEQFF
.,TRBV20-1,many,TRBJ1-5,TGCAGTGCTCTCCGGGACGGAGATCAGCCCCAGCATTTT,CSALRDGDQPQHF
TRBD1,TRBV29-1,many,TRBJ2-2,TGCAGCCCAGAGAAGACAGGGCCCGGGGAGCTGTTTTTT,CSPEKTGPGELFF
.,TRBV20-1,many,TRBJ1-5,TGCAGTGCTAGAGAGGGTGGACAGTTGTCCAATCAGCCCCAGCATTTT,CSAREGGQLSNQPQHF
TRBD1,TRBV20-1,many,TRBJ1-5,TGCAGTGCTGGAGACAGGGGGAGAAATCAGCCCCAGCATTTT,CSAGDRGRNQPQHF
.,TRBV6-5,many,TRBJ2-5,TGTGCCAGCAGTAAAAACCCCGGGCAAGAGACCCAGTACTTC,CASSKNPGQETQYF
.,TRBV19,.,TRBJ1-5,TGTGCCAGTAGTATGAGGATAGGGAGTCAGCCCCAGCATTTT,CASSMRIGSQPQHF
.,TRBV20-1,many,TRBJ1-5,TGCAGTGCCTGTCGTCCTGGAGTTCTTGGTCAGCCCCAGCATTTT,CSACRPGVLGQPQHF
.,TRBV20-1,many,TRBJ2-7,TGCAGTGCTAGAGATCGAGCGGGTGGTACCTACGAGCAGTACTTC,CSARDRAGGTYEQYF
TRBD1,TRBV5-1,many,TRBJ2-3,TGCGCCAGCAGTACAGGGGGCGGGAGCACAGATACGCAGTATTTT,CASSTGGGSTDTQYF
.,TRBV18,many,TRBJ2-2,TGTGCCAGCTCACCATCTCGCACCTGGAACACCGGGGAGCTGTTTTTT,CASSPSRTWNTGELFF
.,TRBV4-1,many,TRBJ1-2,TGCGCCAGCAGCCAAGTGGGGGATTTGGATGGCTACACCTTC,CASSQVGDLDGYTF
TRBD2,TRBV20-1,many,TRBJ2-1,TGCAGTGCTAGAGAACGAACTAGCGGGGGGTACAATGAGCAGTTCTTC,CSARERTSGGYNEQFF
TRBD1,TRBV20-1,many,TRBJ1-5,TGCAGTGCTATCCCCCCAGGGGGCAGGGGTAACAATCAGCCCCAGCATTTT,CSAIPPGGRGNNQPQHF
.,TRBV3-1,many,TRBJ1-4,TGTGCCAGCAGCCGGGGGACCCTAGATGAAAAACTGTTTTTT,CASSRGTLDEKLFF
TRBD1,TRBV5-7,many,TRBJ2-6,TGTGCCAGCAGCCCGGGACAGGGGGGATCTGAGGCCAACGTCCTGACTTTC,CASSPGQGGSEANVLTF
TRBD2,TRBV10-1,many,TRBJ2-3,TGCGCCAGCAGTGACTCCTGGACTAGCGGGGGGTCTGATACGCAGTATTTT,CASSDSWTSGGSDTQYF
.,TRBV6-6,many,TRBJ1-1,TGTGCCAGCAGTCCCCCCTTGGAGGGGGCTGAAGCTTTCTTT,CASSPPLEGAEAFF
TRBD1,TRBV6-5,many,TRBJ1-2,TGTGCCAGCAGTTACCGCCCAGGGGGCGCGTTTGGCTACACCTTC,CASSYRPGGAFGYTF
TRBD2,TRBV20-1,many,TRBJ2-3,TGCAGTGCTAGAATATGGCGGGGGGGCGCAGATACGCAGTATTTT,CSARIWRGGADTQYF
.,TRBV15,many,TRBJ1-5,TGTGCCACCAGCAGGGTAGGTGGCAATCAGCCCCAGCATTTT,CATSRVGGNQPQHF
.,TRBV6-2/TRBV6-3,.,TRBJ2-6,TGTGCCAGCAGTTACGGGACCGATCCTAGCTCTGGGGCCAACGTCCTGACTTTC,CASSYGTDPSSGANVLTF
.,TRBV4-1,many,TRBJ2-1,TGCGCCAGCAGCCAATTAGACGGCAATGAGCAGTTCTTC,CASSQLDGNEQFF
TRBD2,TRBV20-1,many,TRBJ2-5,TGCAGTGCTAGAGACCCGGTCCGCGGGGGGGCGGAGGAGACCCAGTACTTC,CSARDPVRGGAEETQYF
.,TRBV12-3/TRBV12-4,many,TRBJ2-3,TGTGCCAGCAGTCCGGAACCTGCAGCTAGCACAGATACGCAGTATTTT,CASSPEPAASTDTQYF
.,TRBV20-1,few,TRBJ1-5,TGCAGTGCCCGAGTCGGGGGTAGCAATCAGCCCCAGCATTTT,CSARVGGSNQPQHF
.,TRBV5-1,many,TRBJ1-1,TGCGCCAGCAGCTTGGCGACAGGAATAAACACTGAAGCTTTCTTT,CASSLATGINTEAFF
TRBD2,TRBV7-9,many,TRBJ2-3,TGTGCCAGCAGCTTCTTCAGACTAGCGGGGGCAGATACGCAGTATTTT,CASSFFRLAGADTQYF
TRBD1,TRBV29-1,few,TRBJ1-2,TGCAGCGCCAGAACAGGGGTTGGCTATGGCTACACCTTC,CSARTGVGYGYTF
TRBD2,TRBV29-1,many,TRBJ2-2,TGCAGCGCTCGGGCGGGGGGGCGTAACGGGGAGCTGTTTTTT,CSARAGGRNGELFF
TRBD1,TRBV6-5,.,TRBJ1-4,TGTGCCAGCAGTTACATAGGGACAGGGGGAAATAATGAAAAACTGTTTTTT,CASSYIGTGGNNEKLFF
TRBD1,TRBV6-4,few,TRBJ2-1,TGTGCCAGCAGTGTGACAGGGGTCGTGGGAACAAACTACAATGAGCAGTTCTTC,CASSVTGVVGTNYNEQFF
.,TRBV12-3/TRBV12-4,.,TRBJ2-7,TGTGCCAGCAGCCCAGCCGGTTTGGGAGAAGAGCAGTACTTC,CASSPAGLGEEQYF